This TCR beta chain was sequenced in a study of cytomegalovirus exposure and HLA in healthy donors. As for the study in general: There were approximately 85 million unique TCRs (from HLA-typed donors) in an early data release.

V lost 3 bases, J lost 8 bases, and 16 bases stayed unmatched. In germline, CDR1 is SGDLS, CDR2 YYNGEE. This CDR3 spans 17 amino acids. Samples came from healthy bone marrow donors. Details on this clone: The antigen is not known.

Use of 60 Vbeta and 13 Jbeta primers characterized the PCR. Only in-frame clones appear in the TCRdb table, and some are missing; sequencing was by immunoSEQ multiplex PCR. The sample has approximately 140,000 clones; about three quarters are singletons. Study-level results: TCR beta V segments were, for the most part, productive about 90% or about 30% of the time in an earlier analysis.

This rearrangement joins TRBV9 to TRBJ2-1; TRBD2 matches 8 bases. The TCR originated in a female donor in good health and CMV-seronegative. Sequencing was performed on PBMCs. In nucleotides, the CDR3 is TGTGCCAGCAGCGAACTTTCCGGGGGGGCGAGTGGCGATGAGCAGTTCTTC. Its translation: CASSELSGGASGDEQFF. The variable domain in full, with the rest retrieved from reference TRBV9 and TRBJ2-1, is DSGVTQTPKHLITATGQRVTLRCSPRSGDLSVYWYQQSLDQGLQFLIQYYNGEERAKGNILERFSAQQFPDLHSELNLSSLELGDSALYFCASSELSGGASGDEQFFGPGTRLTVL.